The source of this TCR beta chain is a study of cytomegalovirus exposure and HLA in healthy donors (dated by TCRdb to the late 2010s). Concerning the study at large: A later analysis indicated that the 90 to 150 validation repertoires were generated on the platform also employed for the approximately 690 repertoires of the first cohort. The study aimed to test whether signatures of past pathogen exposure could be identified by cataloging public T cell receptors. Besides the first cohort of roughly 700 subjects, a separate validation cohort made up of 120 or so different subjects was used. High-throughput TCR immunosequencing, statistical association of individual TCRs with disease status, and machine learning were combined to predict cytomegalovirus infection status. The full study reports these points: In a later analysis, TCRs clustered in the first cohort were found to also tend to co-occur in the approximately 120 validation repertoires, with 85% to 95% of cluster scores above 0. It was suggested by the authors that the approach could potentially be generalized to other disease states and immunological phenotypes. The classifier was reported to diagnose cytomegalovirus status with high specificity and sensitivity in both the original and validation cohorts. In vitro tests confirmed that three of the cytomegalovirus-associated TCR beta chains recognize cytomegalovirus antigens. The study gave a list of 150 to 200 TCR beta chains associated with cytomegalovirus. Most TCR sequences were observed very rarely across donors, whereas some public TCRs were present in many individuals. All 120 or so repertoires were used to score co-occurrence in the validation cohort in a later analysis, because that analysis had no HLA typing for the cohort.

The protocol used for the library was the immunoSEQ multiplex PCR assay. For the original study's pipeline: To diagnose cytomegalovirus status from the catalog of TCR beta chain sequences, a statistical classification framework was built. Held by TCRdb, this immuneACCESS table contains in-frame sequences only and omits some clones. Under half of the omission traces to an unresolved V gene where checked; the cause of the rest is unknown. V and J calls and clone size are given by that table; D and trimming were obtained from the DNA. In all, the sample holds under 150,000 clones, and about 91% of those were seen once. Approximately 8% of the sample belongs to the ten largest clones. Relative to germline, V is missing 4 bases and J is missing 0 bases, with 5 bases of the junction outside any gene match. The germline V gene specifies SGHRS as CDR1 and YFSETQ as CDR2. Its CDR3 holds 15 amino acids, cysteine through phenylalanine. Only CDR3 DNA remains: 45 bases, in frame from the first base.

The donors belonged to the validation cohort of approximately 130 subjects, which was separate from the approximately 700-subject first cohort. With respect to this clone: The antigen this receptor binds is unknown. No per-base quality is available; no much larger clone lies one base away.

The chain employs TRBV5-1 and TRBJ1-1, with TRBD1 identical over 8 junction bases. Sequenced: PBMCs. The clonotype originates from a woman aged 18-29 years in good health and CMV-seropositive. The CDR3 reads CASSRDRGVNTEAFF. The DNA is as follows: TGCGCCAGCAGCCGAGACAGGGGCGTGAACACTGAAGCTTTCTTT.